The rows below give T cell receptor beta chains drawn from one sample of a study of shared clonotypes between healthy human individuals. Here immunoSEQ multiplex PCR was the method, and the copy in TCRdb shows in-frame clones only, minus some. The data contain about 1,800,000 clones, about 94% of them seen just once; the ten biggest clones take up 0.9% to 1.5%. Material for sequencing was naive CD8+ T cells sorted from blood. The source is a man between 18 and 29 years old in good health. CDR3s include the opening cysteine and the closing phenylalanine or tryptophan. The D gene is left open where the match is weak. Rows give clone size only sometimes, using once, few, many, or a class for an expanded clone.

d_gene: TRBD2; v_gene: TRBV5-1; abundance: NA; j_gene: TRBJ2-1; CDR3aa: CASSLFARGGSSYNEQFF; CDR3nt: TGCGCCAGCAGCTTGTTCGCTCGCGGGGGGAGCTCCTACAATGAGCAGTTCTTC
d_gene: NA; v_gene: TRBV10-2; abundance: NA; j_gene: TRBJ2-1; CDR3aa: CASSEGVASYNEQFF; CDR3nt: TGCGCCAGCAGTGAGGGGGTAGCTTCCTACAATGAGCAGTTCTTC
d_gene: TRBD1; v_gene: TRBV7-9; abundance: NA; j_gene: TRBJ2-7; CDR3aa: CASSPFGQGVEQYF; CDR3nt: TGTGCCAGCAGCCCATTCGGACAGGGGGTCGAGCAGTACTTC
d_gene: NA; v_gene: TRBV6-1; abundance: NA; j_gene: TRBJ2-7; CDR3aa: CASSEWQGISYEQYF; CDR3nt: TGTGCCAGCAGTGAATGGCAGGGGATCTCCTACGAGCAGTACTTC
d_gene: NA; v_gene: TRBV6-5; abundance: NA; j_gene: TRBJ2-7; CDR3aa: CASSYTGGAYEQYF; CDR3nt: TGTGCCAGCAGTTACACGGGGGGCGCGTACGAGCAGTACTTC
d_gene: TRBD1; v_gene: TRBV5-6; abundance: NA; j_gene: TRBJ1-2; CDR3aa: CASSSTGTGPWRYTF; CDR3nt: TGTGCCAGCAGCTCTACCGGGACAGGTCCTTGGCGCTACACCTTC
d_gene: NA; v_gene: TRBV14; abundance: NA; j_gene: TRBJ2-1; CDR3aa: CASSQGSAGYNEQFF; CDR3nt: TGTGCCAGCAGCCAAGGATCCGCGGGATACAATGAGCAGTTCTTC
d_gene: NA; v_gene: TRBV5-8; abundance: NA; j_gene: TRBJ2-7; CDR3aa: CASSFRGPYEQYF; CDR3nt: TGTGCCAGCAGCTTCCGGGGACCCTACGAGCAGTACTTC
d_gene: NA; v_gene: TRBV2; abundance: NA; j_gene: TRBJ2-2; CDR3aa: CASAEGPHTGELFF; CDR3nt: TGTGCCAGTGCCGAGGGACCGCACACCGGGGAGCTGTTTTTT
d_gene: NA; v_gene: TRBV7-9; abundance: once; j_gene: TRBJ2-3; CDR3aa: CASSPDPTNTQYF; CDR3nt: TGTGCCAGCAGCCCGGACCCTACTAATACGCAGTATTTT
d_gene: TRBD1; v_gene: TRBV29-1; abundance: NA; j_gene: TRBJ2-1; CDR3aa: CSVPTGGLDNEQFF; CDR3nt: TGCAGCGTTCCCACAGGGGGTTTGGACAATGAGCAGTTCTTC
d_gene: TRBD2; v_gene: TRBV13; abundance: once; j_gene: TRBJ2-1; CDR3aa: CASSAKISGGRVEQFF; CDR3nt: TGTGCCAGCAGCGCCAAGATTAGCGGGGGGCGGGTTGAGCAGTTCTTC
d_gene: NA; v_gene: TRBV9; abundance: NA; j_gene: TRBJ1-1; CDR3aa: CASSENRERGLNTEAFF; CDR3nt: TGTGCCAGCAGCGAAAACAGGGAACGAGGATTGAACACTGAAGCTTTCTTT
d_gene: NA; v_gene: TRBV4-3; abundance: once; j_gene: TRBJ2-5; CDR3aa: CASSQGGGGYTQETQYF; CDR3nt: TGCGCCAGCAGCCAAGGTGGAGGGGGCTATACCCAAGAGACCCAGTACTTC
d_gene: TRBD2; v_gene: TRBV25-1; abundance: NA; j_gene: TRBJ2-7; CDR3aa: CASSEYKWGLAYEQYF; CDR3nt: TGTGCCAGCAGTGAATACAAATGGGGACTAGCGTACGAGCAGTACTTC
d_gene: NA; v_gene: TRBV2; abundance: NA; j_gene: TRBJ2-3; CDR3aa: CASRRGGTSTDTQYF; CDR3nt: TGTGCCAGTCGAAGGGGCGGAACTAGCACAGATACGCAGTATTTT
d_gene: NA; v_gene: TRBV5-6; abundance: NA; j_gene: TRBJ2-5; CDR3aa: CASSLGAPETQYF; CDR3nt: TGTGCCAGCAGCTTGGGTGCCCCAGAGACCCAGTACTTC
d_gene: TRBD1; v_gene: TRBV5-5; abundance: NA; j_gene: TRBJ1-1; CDR3aa: CASSLGQGFTEAFF; CDR3nt: TGTGCCAGCAGCTTGGGACAGGGGTTCACTGAAGCTTTCTTT
d_gene: NA; v_gene: TRBV4-2; abundance: NA; j_gene: TRBJ2-7; CDR3aa: CASSQEETSTYEQYF; CDR3nt: TGTGCCAGCAGCCAAGAAGAGACAAGTACCTACGAGCAGTACTTC
d_gene: TRBD1; v_gene: TRBV29-1; abundance: NA; j_gene: TRBJ2-7; CDR3aa: CSVDDRDEQYF; CDR3nt: TGCAGCGTGGACGACAGGGACGAGCAGTACTTC
d_gene: NA; v_gene: TRBV2; abundance: NA; j_gene: TRBJ2-3; CDR3aa: CASSDPRGADTQYF; CDR3nt: TGTGCCAGCAGTGACCCTAGGGGAGCAGATACGCAGTATTTT
d_gene: NA; v_gene: TRBV9; abundance: NA; j_gene: TRBJ2-7; CDR3aa: CASSVWGGGEQYF; CDR3nt: TGTGCCAGCAGCGTATGGGGAGGGGGCGAGCAGTACTTC
d_gene: NA; v_gene: TRBV4-1; abundance: NA; j_gene: TRBJ1-1; CDR3aa: CASSRQENTEAFF; CDR3nt: TGCGCCAGCAGCCGACAGGAGAACACTGAAGCTTTCTTT
d_gene: TRBD1; v_gene: TRBV27; abundance: NA; j_gene: TRBJ2-7; CDR3aa: CASSPSAGTGVHEQYF; CDR3nt: TGTGCCAGCAGCCCGTCGGCGGGGACAGGGGTCCACGAGCAGTACTTC
d_gene: NA; v_gene: TRBV7-9; abundance: NA; j_gene: TRBJ2-3; CDR3aa: CASSLFTADTQYF; CDR3nt: TGTGCCAGCAGCTTATTCACGGCAGATACGCAGTATTTT
d_gene: NA; v_gene: TRBV5-1; abundance: NA; j_gene: TRBJ2-7; CDR3aa: CASSLGYYGTYEQYF; CDR3nt: TGCGCCAGCAGCTTGGGGTACTACGGTACCTACGAGCAGTACTTC
d_gene: NA; v_gene: TRBV10-2; abundance: NA; j_gene: TRBJ2-7; CDR3aa: CASTVASFYEQYF; CDR3nt: TGCGCCAGCACAGTGGCTAGCTTCTACGAGCAGTACTTC
d_gene: NA; v_gene: TRBV29-1; abundance: NA; j_gene: TRBJ2-7; CDR3aa: CSVAPGATYEQYF; CDR3nt: TGCAGCGTTGCCCCGGGGGCCACCTACGAGCAGTACTTC
d_gene: TRBD2; v_gene: TRBV14; abundance: NA; j_gene: TRBJ2-1; CDR3aa: CASSPRTAGVPWNEQFF; CDR3nt: TGTGCCAGCAGCCCAAGAACAGCGGGAGTTCCCTGGAATGAGCAGTTCTTC
d_gene: NA; v_gene: TRBV6-1; abundance: NA; j_gene: TRBJ1-5; CDR3aa: CASSEAQSLNQPQHF; CDR3nt: TGTGCCAGCAGTGAAGCGCAATCCCTCAATCAGCCCCAGCATTTT
d_gene: NA; v_gene: TRBV7-9; abundance: NA; j_gene: TRBJ2-7; CDR3aa: CASSESLYEQYF; CDR3nt: TGTGCCTCCTCGGAGTCCCTCTACGAGCAGTACTTC
d_gene: NA; v_gene: TRBV5-1; abundance: NA; j_gene: TRBJ2-3; CDR3aa: CASSLGLMGKDTDTQYF; CDR3nt: TGCGCCAGCAGCTTGGGCCTAATGGGGAAGGACACAGATACGCAGTATTTT
d_gene: NA; v_gene: TRBV28; abundance: once; j_gene: TRBJ2-7; CDR3aa: CASSLASGDYEQYF; CDR3nt: TGTGCCAGCAGTTTGGCCAGCGGCGATTACGAGCAGTACTTC
d_gene: TRBD2; v_gene: TRBV6-5; abundance: NA; j_gene: TRBJ2-3; CDR3aa: CASSSSGFSTDTQYF; CDR3nt: TGTGCCAGCAGTTCTAGCGGGTTCAGCACAGATACGCAGTATTTT
d_gene: TRBD2; v_gene: TRBV7-9; abundance: NA; j_gene: TRBJ2-7; CDR3aa: CASRSGGYEQYF; CDR3nt: TGTGCCAGCCGATCGGGAGGGTACGAGCAGTACTTC
d_gene: NA; v_gene: TRBV11-3; abundance: NA; j_gene: TRBJ2-1; CDR3aa: CASSPFSGSEQFF; CDR3nt: TGTGCCAGCAGCCCCTTTAGCGGAAGTGAGCAGTTCTTC
d_gene: NA; v_gene: TRBV6-1; abundance: NA; j_gene: TRBJ1-5; CDR3aa: CASGTTEDSNQPQHF; CDR3nt: TGTGCCAGCGGAACAACGGAGGATAGCAATCAGCCCCAGCATTTT
d_gene: NA; v_gene: TRBV19; abundance: NA; j_gene: TRBJ2-7; CDR3aa: CASSIGGGSTYEQYF; CDR3nt: TGTGCCAGTAGCATCGGCGGAGGGTCCACTTACGAGCAGTACTTC
d_gene: TRBD2; v_gene: TRBV2; abundance: NA; j_gene: TRBJ2-7; CDR3aa: CASSPGLAGDHEQYF; CDR3nt: TGTGCCAGCAGTCCCGGACTAGCGGGAGACCACGAGCAGTACTTC
d_gene: TRBD1; v_gene: TRBV7-9; abundance: once; j_gene: TRBJ1-1; CDR3aa: CASSGEVWDRLNTEAFF; CDR3nt: TGTGCCAGCAGCGGCGAGGTATGGGACAGGTTGAACACTGAAGCTTTCTTT
d_gene: NA; v_gene: TRBV6-5; abundance: few; j_gene: TRBJ2-1; CDR3aa: CASSWDSSYNEQFF; CDR3nt: TGTGCCAGCAGTTGGGATAGCTCCTACAATGAGCAGTTCTTC
d_gene: TRBD1; v_gene: TRBV5-6; abundance: NA; j_gene: TRBJ2-7; CDR3aa: CASSRTGSYEQYF; CDR3nt: TGTGCCAGCAGTAGGACAGGGTCCTACGAGCAGTACTTC
d_gene: NA; v_gene: TRBV5-1; abundance: NA; j_gene: TRBJ2-3; CDR3aa: CASSWRGRYTDTQYF; CDR3nt: TGCGCCAGCAGCTGGAGGGGCAGGTACACAGATACGCAGTATTTT
d_gene: TRBD1; v_gene: TRBV4-1; abundance: NA; j_gene: TRBJ1-1; CDR3aa: CASSQKRGLTEAFF; CDR3nt: TGCGCCAGCAGCCAAAAAAGGGGGCTTACTGAAGCTTTCTTT
d_gene: TRBD1; v_gene: TRBV5-6; abundance: NA; j_gene: TRBJ1-2; CDR3aa: CASSPPRDREYGYTF; CDR3nt: TGTGCCAGCAGCCCCCCCCGGGACAGGGAGTATGGCTACACCTTC
d_gene: NA; v_gene: TRBV11-2; abundance: NA; j_gene: TRBJ2-2; CDR3aa: CASSSPGSGELFF; CDR3nt: TGTGCCAGCAGCTCCCCCGGGAGCGGGGAGCTGTTTTTT
d_gene: NA; v_gene: TRBV14; abundance: NA; j_gene: TRBJ1-4; CDR3aa: CASSQTWSGTNEKLFF; CDR3nt: TGTGCCAGCAGCCAAACTTGGAGTGGAACTAATGAAAAACTGTTTTTT
d_gene: NA; v_gene: TRBV5-4; abundance: NA; j_gene: TRBJ2-5; CDR3aa: CASSPSPVSQETQYF; CDR3nt: TGTGCCAGCAGCCCCAGTCCAGTGAGTCAAGAGACCCAGTACTTC
d_gene: NA; v_gene: TRBV11-2; abundance: NA; j_gene: TRBJ2-3; CDR3aa: CASSFDGSTDTQYF; CDR3nt: TGTGCCAGCAGCTTCGACGGAAGCACAGATACGCAGTATTTT
d_gene: NA; v_gene: TRBV5-6; abundance: NA; j_gene: TRBJ1-2; CDR3aa: CASSLGDDRVNGYTF; CDR3nt: TGTGCCAGCAGCTTGGGGGACGATCGGGTAAATGGCTACACCTTC
d_gene: TRBD2; v_gene: TRBV29-1; abundance: NA; j_gene: TRBJ2-7; CDR3aa: CSVDGGGPGYEQYF; CDR3nt: TGCAGCGTTGACGGGGGAGGGCCGGGTTACGAGCAGTACTTC
d_gene: NA; v_gene: TRBV19; abundance: NA; j_gene: TRBJ2-7; CDR3aa: CATSPGTDYEQYF; CDR3nt: TGTGCCACCTCACCGGGGACGGACTACGAGCAGTACTTC
d_gene: NA; v_gene: TRBV30; abundance: many; j_gene: TRBJ1-1; CDR3aa: CAWSVGNTEAFF; CDR3nt: TGTGCCTGGAGTGTAGGGAACACTGAAGCTTTCTTT
d_gene: TRBD2; v_gene: TRBV27; abundance: NA; j_gene: TRBJ2-3; CDR3aa: CASRGDFTDTQYF; CDR3nt: TGTGCCAGCCGGGGGGATTTCACAGATACGCAGTATTTT